Sequencing of this T cell receptor beta chain was carried out in a study of shared clonotypes between healthy human individuals. Study-wide context: CD8 memory received one plate per donor, CD8 naive two, CD4 memory three and CD4 naive three.

A note on this clone: As yet, its antigen is unknown.

Germline assignment: CDR1 MNHNS and CDR2 SASEGT. The CDR3 runs to 15 residues. The V end lost 5 bases, the J end lost 2 bases, and 15 bases lay between the germline ends. Whole-study findings and limits: Lower generation probabilities were found for non-shared clonotypes than for those shared by all four donors.

The study separated CD4+ cells into CD45RA+ naive and CD45RA-negative memory subsets. On sorted subsets, replicate PCRs used 200 ng DNA, or about 30,000 T cell genomes. Only in-frame clones appear in the TCRdb table, and some are missing; sequencing was by immunoSEQ multiplex PCR. The sample lists 950,000 to 1,100,000 clones, about 80% occurring once. The sequencing sample was made of memory CD4+ T cells sorted from blood. Subset defined: CD45RA-negative fraction. This TCR was sampled from a man younger than 30 in good health. The V gene is TRBV6-1, the J gene TRBJ2-5; D tentatively fits TRBD1 or TRBD2 (5 bases each). CDR3 sequence reads: CASSQGPGGQETQYF. As DNA, the CDR3 is TGTGCCAGCAGTCAGGGACCGGGTGGGCAAGAGACCCAGTACTTC.